The 5 T cell receptor beta chains below all came from one sample that was sequenced in a study of cytomegalovirus exposure and HLA in healthy donors. PCR employed 60 Vbeta and 13 Jbeta primers. Profiled with immunoSEQ multiplex PCR; TCRdb holds only in-frame clones, not every one. The table lists approximately 210,000 clones, about three quarters of them singletons. The sample was PBMCs. These receptors were collected from a woman aged 25 to 39 in good health and CMV-seropositive.

The chain is built from TRBV4-1 and TRBJ1-2; no definite D call. This CDR3 has 20 amino acids. Looked up from germline, CDR1 is MGHRA and CDR2 is YSYEKL. V gave up 0 bases and J gave up 8 bases, with 31 bases separating them. CDR3 bases: TGCGCCAGCAGCCAAGATGCCGATGACAATTTCTCCCGTCGTAGTAGGGGCTACACCTTC. It encodes CASSQDADDNFSRRSRGYTF.

The rearrangement joins TRBV6-5 to TRBJ2-1; D is unresolved. The CDR3 consists of 15 residues. Germline-derived CDR1 and CDR2 are MNHEY and SVGAGI. Trimming removed 2 bases from V and 3 bases from J, with 11 bases in between. CDR3 sequence (DNA): TGTGCCAGCAGTTACGATACCTCCTACTACAATGAGCAGTTCTTC. It encodes CASSYDTSYYNEQFF.

The chain combines TRBV28 with TRBJ1-5; tentative D call: TRBD1 (6 bases). The CDR3 runs to 17 residues. Germline V gene lookup returns CDR1 MDHEN and CDR2 SYDVKM. Trimming removed 3 bases at V and 9 bases at J, with 24 bases between. The CDR3 loop is CASSFISLTGPRRPQHF. CDR3 DNA: TGTGCCAGCAGTTTTATCTCCCTAACAGGGCCTCGTAGGCCCCAGCATTTT.

V usage is TRBV7-8 and J usage is TRBJ1-2; tentative D call: TRBD1 (6 bases). The CDR3 runs 13 residues. V lost 4 bases and J 5 bases, leaving 11 bases between the germline ends. Germline V gene data show CDR1 as SGHVS and CDR2 as FQNEAQ. The CDR3 DNA reads as TGTGCCAGCAGCTCTGGACAGCTTTATGGCTACACCTTC. Its translation: CASSSGQLYGYTF.

The J gene is TRBJ1-5, the V gene TRBV28, with D possibly being TRBD1 (6 bases). The CDR3 spans 16 residues. Looked up from germline, CDR1 is MDHEN and CDR2 is SYDVKM. Trimming removed 5 bases from V and 2 bases from J, with 16 bases in between. DNA for the CDR3: TGTGCCAGCAGTGGGTCCGGGACAAAAGGCAATCAGCCCCAGCATTTT. The encoded protein is CASSGSGTKGNQPQHF.